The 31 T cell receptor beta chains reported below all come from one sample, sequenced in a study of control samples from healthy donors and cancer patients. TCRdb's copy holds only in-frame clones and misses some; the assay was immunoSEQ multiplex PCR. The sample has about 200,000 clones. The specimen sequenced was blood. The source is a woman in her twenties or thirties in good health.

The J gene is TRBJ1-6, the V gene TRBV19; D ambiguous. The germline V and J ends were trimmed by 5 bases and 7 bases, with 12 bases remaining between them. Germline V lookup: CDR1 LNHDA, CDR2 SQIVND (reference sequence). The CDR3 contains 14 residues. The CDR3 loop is CASSAGRTNSPLHF. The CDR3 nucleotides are TGTGCCAGTAGTGCCGGACGGACCAATTCACCCCTCCACTTT. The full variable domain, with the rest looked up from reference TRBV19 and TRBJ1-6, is DGGITQSPKYLFRKEGQNVTLSCEQNLNHDAMYWYRQDPGQGLRLIYYSQIVNDFQKGDIAEGYSVSREKKESFPLTVTSAQKNPTAFYLCASSAGRTNSPLHFGNGTRLTVT.

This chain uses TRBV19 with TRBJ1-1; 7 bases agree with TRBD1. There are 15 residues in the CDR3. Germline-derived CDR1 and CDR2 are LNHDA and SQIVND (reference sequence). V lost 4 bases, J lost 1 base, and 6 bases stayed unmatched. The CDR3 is CASSTKRTGNTEAFF. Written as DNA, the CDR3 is TGTGCCAGTAGTACCAAAAGGACAGGGAACACTGAAGCTTTCTTT.

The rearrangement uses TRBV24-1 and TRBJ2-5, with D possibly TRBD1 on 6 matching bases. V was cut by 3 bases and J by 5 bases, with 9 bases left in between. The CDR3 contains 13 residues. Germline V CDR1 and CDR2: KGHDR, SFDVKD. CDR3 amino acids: CATSDQGSETQYF. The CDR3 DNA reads TGTGCCACCAGTGATCAGGGGTCTGAGACCCAGTACTTC.

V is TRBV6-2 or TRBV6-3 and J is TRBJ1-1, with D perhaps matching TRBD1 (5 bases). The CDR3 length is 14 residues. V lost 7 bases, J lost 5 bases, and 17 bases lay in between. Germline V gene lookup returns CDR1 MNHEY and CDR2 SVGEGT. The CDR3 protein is CASTPFPGATEAFF. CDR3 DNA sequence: TGTGCCAGCACCCCCTTCCCCGGGGCGACTGAAGCTTTCTTT.

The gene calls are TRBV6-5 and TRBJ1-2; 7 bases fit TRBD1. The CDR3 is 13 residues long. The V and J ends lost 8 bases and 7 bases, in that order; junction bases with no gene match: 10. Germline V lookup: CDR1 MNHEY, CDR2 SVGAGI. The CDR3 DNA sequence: TGTGCCAGCTCTCGACAGGGATCGGTTGGCTACACCTTC. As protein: CASSRQGSVGYTF.

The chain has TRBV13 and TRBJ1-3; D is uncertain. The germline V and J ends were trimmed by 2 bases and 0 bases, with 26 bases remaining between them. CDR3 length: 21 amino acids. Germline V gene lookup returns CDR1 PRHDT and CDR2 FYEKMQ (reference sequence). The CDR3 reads CASSLKVVGLRATFSGNTIYF. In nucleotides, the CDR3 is TGTGCCAGCAGCTTAAAAGTAGTCGGGTTGAGGGCCACTTTCTCTGGAAACACCATATATTTT.

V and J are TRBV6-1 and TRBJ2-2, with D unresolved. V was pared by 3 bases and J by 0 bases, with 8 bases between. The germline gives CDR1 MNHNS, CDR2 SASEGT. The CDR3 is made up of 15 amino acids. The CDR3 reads CASSEVPANTGELFF. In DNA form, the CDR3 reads TGTGCCAGCAGTGAGGTCCCCGCGAACACCGGGGAGCTGTTTTTT.

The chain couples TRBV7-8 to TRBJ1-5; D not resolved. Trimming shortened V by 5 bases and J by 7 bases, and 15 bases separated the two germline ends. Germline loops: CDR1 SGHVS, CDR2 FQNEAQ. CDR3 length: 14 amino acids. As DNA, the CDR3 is TGTGCCAGCAGCCGAACTAGGGATTCCCAGCCCCAGCATTTT. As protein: CASSRTRDSQPQHF.

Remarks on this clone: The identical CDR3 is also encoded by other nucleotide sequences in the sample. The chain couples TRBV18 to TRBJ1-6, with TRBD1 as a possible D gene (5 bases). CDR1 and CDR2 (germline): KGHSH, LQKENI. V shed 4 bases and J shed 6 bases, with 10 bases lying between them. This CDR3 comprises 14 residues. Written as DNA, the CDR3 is TGTGCCAGCTCACGAGACAGAGCTAATTCACCCCTCCACTTT. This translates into CASSRDRANSPLHF.

CDR3 amino acids: CASKSQGYGGYTF. The CDR3 DNA reads as TGCGCCAGCAAATCACAGGGTTACGGAGGCTACACCTTC. The chain employs TRBV4-1 and TRBJ1-2; possible D gene TRBD1, 6 bases. V lost 7 bases, J lost 8 bases, and 17 bases lay in between. Germline CDR1 reads MGHRA; CDR2 reads YSYEKL. This CDR3 contains 13 residues.

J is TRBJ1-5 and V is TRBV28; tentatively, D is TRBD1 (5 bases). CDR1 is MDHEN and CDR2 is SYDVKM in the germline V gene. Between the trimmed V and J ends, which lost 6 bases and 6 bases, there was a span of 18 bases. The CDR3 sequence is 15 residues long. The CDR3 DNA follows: TGTGCCAGCAGCCAAACCCCAGGGACGTTTCAGCCCCAGCATTTT. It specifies CASSQTPGTFQPQHF. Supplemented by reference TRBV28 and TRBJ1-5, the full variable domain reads DVKVTQSSRYLVKRTGEKVFLECVQDMDHENMFWYRQDPGLGLRLIYFSYDVKMKEKGDIPEGYSVSREKKERFSLILESASTNQTSMYLCASSQTPGTFQPQHFGDGTRLSIL.

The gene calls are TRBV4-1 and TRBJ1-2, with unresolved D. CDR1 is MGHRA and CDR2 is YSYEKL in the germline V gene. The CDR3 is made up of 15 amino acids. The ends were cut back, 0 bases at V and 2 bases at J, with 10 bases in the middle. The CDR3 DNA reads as TGCGCCAGCAGCCAAGATCCTGTCACAAACTATGGCTACACCTTC. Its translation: CASSQDPVTNYGYTF.

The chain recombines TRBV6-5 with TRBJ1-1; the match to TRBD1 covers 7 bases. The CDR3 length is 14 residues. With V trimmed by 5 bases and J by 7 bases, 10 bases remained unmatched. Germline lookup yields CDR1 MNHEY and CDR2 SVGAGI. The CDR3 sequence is CASSPNRGGGEAFF. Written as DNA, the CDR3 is TGTGCCAGCAGTCCCAACAGGGGTGGAGGTGAAGCTTTCTTT.

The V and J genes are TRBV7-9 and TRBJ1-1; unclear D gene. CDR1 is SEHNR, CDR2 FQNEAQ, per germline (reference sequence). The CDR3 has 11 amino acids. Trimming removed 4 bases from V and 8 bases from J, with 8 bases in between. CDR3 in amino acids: CASSYGQEAFF. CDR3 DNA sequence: TGTGCCAGCAGCTACGGGCAGGAAGCTTTCTTT.

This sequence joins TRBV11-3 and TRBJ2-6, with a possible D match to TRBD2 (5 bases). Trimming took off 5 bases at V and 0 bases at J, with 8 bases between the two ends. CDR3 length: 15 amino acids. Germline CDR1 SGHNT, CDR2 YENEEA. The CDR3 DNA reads TGTGCCAGCAGCCGGGGAAACTCTGGGGCCAACGTCCTGACTTTC. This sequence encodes CASSRGNSGANVLTF.

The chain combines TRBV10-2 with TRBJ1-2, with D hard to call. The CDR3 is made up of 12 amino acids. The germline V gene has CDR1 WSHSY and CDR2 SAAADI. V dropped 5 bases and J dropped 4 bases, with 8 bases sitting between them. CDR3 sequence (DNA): TGCGCCAGCAGTCCCAGCCCCTATGGCTACACCTTC. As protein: CASSPSPYGYTF.

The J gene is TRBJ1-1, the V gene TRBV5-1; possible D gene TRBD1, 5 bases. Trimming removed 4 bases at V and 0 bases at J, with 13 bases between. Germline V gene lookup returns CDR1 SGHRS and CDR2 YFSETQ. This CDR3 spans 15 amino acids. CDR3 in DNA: TGCGCCAGCAGCATTACCGGGGGGGTGAACACTGAAGCTTTCTTT. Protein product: CASSITGGVNTEAFF.

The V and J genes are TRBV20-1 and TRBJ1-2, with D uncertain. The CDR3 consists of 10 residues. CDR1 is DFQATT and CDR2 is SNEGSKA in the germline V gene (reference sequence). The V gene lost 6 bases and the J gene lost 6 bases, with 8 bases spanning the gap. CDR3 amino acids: CSAGADGYTF. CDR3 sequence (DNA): TGCAGTGCCGGAGCCGATGGCTACACCTTC.

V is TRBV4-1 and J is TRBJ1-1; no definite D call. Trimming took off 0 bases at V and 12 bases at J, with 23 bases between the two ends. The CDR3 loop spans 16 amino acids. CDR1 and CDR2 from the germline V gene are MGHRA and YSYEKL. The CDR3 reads CASSQDFSASRDPSFF. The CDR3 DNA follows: TGCGCCAGCAGCCAAGACTTTTCAGCAAGTCGAGACCCGTCTTTCTTT.

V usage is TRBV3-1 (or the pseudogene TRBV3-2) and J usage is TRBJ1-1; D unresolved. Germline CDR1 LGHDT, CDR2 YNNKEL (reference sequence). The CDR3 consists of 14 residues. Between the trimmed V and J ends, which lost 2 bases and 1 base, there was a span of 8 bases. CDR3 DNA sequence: TGTGCCAGCAGCCAACTTGGCGGGAACACTGAAGCTTTCTTT. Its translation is CASSQLGGNTEAFF.

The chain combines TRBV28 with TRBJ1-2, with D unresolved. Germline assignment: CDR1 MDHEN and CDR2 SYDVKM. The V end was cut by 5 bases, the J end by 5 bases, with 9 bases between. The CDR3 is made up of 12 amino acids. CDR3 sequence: CASSITEYGYTF. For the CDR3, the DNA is TGTGCCAGCAGTATAACGGAGTATGGCTACACCTTC.

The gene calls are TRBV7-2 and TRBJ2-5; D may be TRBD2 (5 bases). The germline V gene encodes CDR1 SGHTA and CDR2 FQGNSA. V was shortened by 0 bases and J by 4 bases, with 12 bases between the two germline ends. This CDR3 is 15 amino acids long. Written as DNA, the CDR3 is TGTGCCAGCAGCTTAGCTCTAGCACCGGGAGAGACCCAGTACTTC. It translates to CASSLALAPGETQYF.

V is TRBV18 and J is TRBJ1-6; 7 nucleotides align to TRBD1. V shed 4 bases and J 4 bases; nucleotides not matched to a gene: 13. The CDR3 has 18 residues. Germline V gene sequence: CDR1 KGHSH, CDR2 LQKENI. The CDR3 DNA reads TGTGCCAGCTCACTTCACACCCAGGGGACAGAATATAATTCACCCCTCCACTTT. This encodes CASSLHTQGTEYNSPLHF. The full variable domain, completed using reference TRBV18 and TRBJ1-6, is NAGVMQNPRHLVRRRGQEARLRCSPMKGHSHVYWYRQLPEEGLKFMVYLQKENIIDESGMPKERFSAEFPKEGPSILRIQQVVRGDSAAYFCASSLHTQGTEYNSPLHFGNGTRLTVT.

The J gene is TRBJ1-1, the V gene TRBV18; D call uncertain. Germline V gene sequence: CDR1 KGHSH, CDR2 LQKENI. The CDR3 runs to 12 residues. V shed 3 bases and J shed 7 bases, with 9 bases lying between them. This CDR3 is CASSPRQDEAFF. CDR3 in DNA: TGTGCCAGCTCACCGCGGCAGGATGAAGCTTTCTTT.

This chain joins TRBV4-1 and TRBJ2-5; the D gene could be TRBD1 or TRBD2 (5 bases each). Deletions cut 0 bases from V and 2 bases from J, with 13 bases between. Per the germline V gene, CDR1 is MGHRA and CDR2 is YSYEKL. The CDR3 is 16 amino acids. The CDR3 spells CASSQDAGDGQETQYF. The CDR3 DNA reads TGCGCCAGCAGCCAAGATGCCGGGGACGGACAAGAGACCCAGTACTTC.

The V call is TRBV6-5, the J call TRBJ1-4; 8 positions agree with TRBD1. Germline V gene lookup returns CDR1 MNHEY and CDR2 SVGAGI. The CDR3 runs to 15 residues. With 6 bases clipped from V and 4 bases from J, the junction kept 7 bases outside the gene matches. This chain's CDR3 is CASRRTGGGNEKLFF. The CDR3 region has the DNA TGTGCCAGCAGACGAACAGGGGGTGGTAATGAAAAACTGTTTTTT.

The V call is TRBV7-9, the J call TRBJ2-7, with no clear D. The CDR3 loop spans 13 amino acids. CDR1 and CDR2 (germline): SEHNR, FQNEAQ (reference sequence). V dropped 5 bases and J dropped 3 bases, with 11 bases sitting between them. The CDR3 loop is CASSVGSGYEQYF. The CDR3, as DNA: TGTGCCAGCAGCGTCGGTTCAGGCTACGAGCAGTACTTC. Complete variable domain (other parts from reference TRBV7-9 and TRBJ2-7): DTGVSQNPRHKITKRGQNVTFRCDPISEHNRLYWYRQTLGQGPEFLTYFQNEAQLEKSRLLSDRFSAERPKGSFSTLEIQRTEQGDSAMYLCASSVGSGYEQYFGPGTRLTVT.

CDR3: CASSSRDRGDPEAFF. The CDR3 bases are TGTGCCAGCAGCTCCCGGGACAGGGGGGACCCTGAAGCTTTCTTT. V usage is TRBV7-2 and J usage is TRBJ1-1, with 11 bases aligning to TRBD1. The germline CDR1 and CDR2 sequences are SGHTA and FQGNSA. Germline trimming cut 4 bases from V and 6 bases from J; bases unmatched to any gene: 7. The length of the CDR3 is 15 residues. The whole variable domain, filled in from reference TRBV7-2 and TRBJ1-1, reads GAGVSQSPSNKVTEKGKDVELRCDPISGHTALYWYRQSLGQGLEFLIYFQGNSAPDKSGLPSDRFSAERTGGSVSTLTIQRTQQEDSAVYLCASSSRDRGDPEAFFGQGTRLTVV.

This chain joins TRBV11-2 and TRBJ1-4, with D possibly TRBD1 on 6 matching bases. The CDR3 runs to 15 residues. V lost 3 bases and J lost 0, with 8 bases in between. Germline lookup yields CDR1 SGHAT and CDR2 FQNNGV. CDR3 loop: CASSLDSATNEKLFF. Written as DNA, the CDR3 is TGTGCCAGCAGCTTGGACAGCGCAACTAATGAAAAACTGTTTTTT.

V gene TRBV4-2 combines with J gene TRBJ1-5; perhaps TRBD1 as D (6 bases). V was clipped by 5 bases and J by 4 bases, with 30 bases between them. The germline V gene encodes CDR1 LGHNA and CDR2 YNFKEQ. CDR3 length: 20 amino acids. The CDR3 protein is CASSFRGRGRFLTLNQPQHF. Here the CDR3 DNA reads TGTGCCAGCAGCTTCCGCGGGCGGGGGCGCTTCCTTACTTTAAATCAGCCCCAGCATTTT.

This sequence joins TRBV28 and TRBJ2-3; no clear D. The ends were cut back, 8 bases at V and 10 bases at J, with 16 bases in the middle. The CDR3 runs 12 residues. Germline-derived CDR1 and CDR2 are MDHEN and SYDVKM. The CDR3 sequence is CASSDLVNPQYF. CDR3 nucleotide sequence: TGTGCCAGCTCCGATCTGGTCAACCCGCAGTATTTT.